A single T cell receptor beta chain is shown here with its context. This record belongs to a study of T cell responses to AZD1222 COVID-19 vaccine. The protocol was immunoSEQ multiplex PCR, while the TCRdb copy is restricted to in-frame clones and leaves out a portion. The profile covers approximately 75,000 clones, with around 87% appearing a single time and less than 20% taken by the ten largest. Trimming took 6 bases from V and 7 from J, leaving 16 bases between them. Germline V gene sequence: CDR1 MDHEN, CDR2 SYDVKM. This CDR3 has 14 residues. This TCR was recovered from an adult who received the AZD1222 COVID-19 vaccine. This chain connects TRBV28 to TRBJ1-5; D not certain. The sample consisted of peripheral blood, taken 28 days after the second AZD1222 dose. The CDR3 DNA reads as TGTGCCAGCAGGGGCAGCGATGTGGGACAGCCCCAGCATTTT. Its translation is CASRGSDVGQPQHF.